The rows below give T cell receptor beta chains drawn from one sample of a study of cytomegalovirus exposure and HLA in healthy donors. Data came from immunoSEQ multiplex PCR; TCRdb stores just in-frame clones and leaves some out. In the table there are about 210,000 clones, 82% of which are singletons. The sample consisted of PBMCs. These receptors came from a man between 40 and 49 years old in good health and CMV-seropositive. Both conserved end residues are trimmed from each CDR3. Each record gives: V gene, CDR3 protein.

>TRBV11-2
ASSLLADSYNEQF
>TRBV7-6
ASSLVGSLDNEQF
>TRBV6-5
ASSPLAGGRNEQF
>TRBV27
ASSSGLNKNIQY
>TRBV30
AWRARTSTDTQY
>TRBV5-1
ASSPGLAGVGFWNEQF
>TRBV11-2
ASSGLASDEQF
>TRBV7-3
ASSYDRVGLYGYT
>TRBV5-5
ASSLRAGEQPQH
>TRBV25-1
ASSEYKAGADTQY
>TRBV6-5
ASSYDTLGYGYP
>TRBV19
ASRTTNTGELF
>TRBV9
ASSVEGLAGAWSTDTQY
>TRBV7-9
ASSGGRSLSGANVLT
>TRBV19
ASSIEPNPSYEQY
>TRBV2
ASSPRQGGIGGYT
>TRBV4-1
ASSQGQGGGYT
>TRBV29-1
SVVEQENYNEQF
>TRBV5-4
ASSLRPGEKLF
>TRBV2
ASSPGTAVGEQY
>TRBV6-5
ASSYFGQGDNEQF
>TRBV7-3
ASSPRGGRNTEAF
>TRBV27
ASAYSSGTALMRTQH
>TRBV25-1
ASSAPGQGGYEQY
>TRBV19
ASSNLRGETQY
>TRBV6-5
ASSLGRTGEQF
>TRBV2
ALAAWEAGERTDTQY
>TRBV7-9
ASSPKGVTYSGNTIY
>TRBV4-2
ASSRRDSFSGANVLT
>TRBV19
ATRGGSKGADTQY
>TRBV5-6
ASSLGAATGAAEAF
>TRBV6-5
ASSSLGGATYGYT
>TRBV2
ASGLAGSSYEQY
>TRBV7-9
ASSSRQDTEAF
>TRBV5-4
ASSFISGGSYGYT
>TRBV7-6
ASSLTGLAVKETQY
>TRBV27
ASSSLLRGSTDTQY
>TRBV5-1
ASSLVVAQETQY
>TRBV19
ASSTRTSGAYEQY
>TRBV11-2
ASSFALLGTVLQETQY
>TRBV4-1
ASSQVGGGEGLGDTQY
>TRBV7-9
ASSSPSGTGNQPQH
>TRBV7-3
ASSLLAGAGETQY
>TRBV30
AWSVTGSNQPQH
>TRBV7-9
ASSPNTVADTQY
>TRBV2
ASEAGTSGNNEQF
>TRBV27
ASGTQNQPQH
>TRBV18
ASSPGTSLDEQY
>TRBV11-2
ASSLVAPGLAGKETQY
>TRBV5-1
ASSLDRPNTEAF
>TRBV9
ASSVGGRDTEAF